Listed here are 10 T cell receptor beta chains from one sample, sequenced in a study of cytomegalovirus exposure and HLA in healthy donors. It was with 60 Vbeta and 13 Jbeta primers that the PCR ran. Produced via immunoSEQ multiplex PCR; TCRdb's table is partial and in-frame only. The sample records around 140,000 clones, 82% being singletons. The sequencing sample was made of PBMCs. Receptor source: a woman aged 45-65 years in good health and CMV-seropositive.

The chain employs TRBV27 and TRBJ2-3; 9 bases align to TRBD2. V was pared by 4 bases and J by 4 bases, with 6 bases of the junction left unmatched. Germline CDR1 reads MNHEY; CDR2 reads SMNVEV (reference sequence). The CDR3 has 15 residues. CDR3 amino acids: CASSSGLADADTQYF. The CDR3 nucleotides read TGTGCCAGCAGTTCGGGACTAGCTGACGCAGATACGCAGTATTTT.

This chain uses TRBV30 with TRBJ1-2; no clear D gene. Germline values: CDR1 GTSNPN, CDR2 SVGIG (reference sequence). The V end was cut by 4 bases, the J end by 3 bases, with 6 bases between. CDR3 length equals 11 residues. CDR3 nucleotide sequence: TGTGCCTGGATCGAGTACTATGGCTACACCTTC. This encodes CAWIEYYGYTF. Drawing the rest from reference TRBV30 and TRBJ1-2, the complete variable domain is SQTIHQWPATLVQPVGSPLSLECTVEGTSNPNLYWYRQAAGRGLQLLFYSVGIGQISSEVPQNLSASRPQDRQFILSSKKLLLSDSGFYLCAWIEYYGYTFGSGTRLTVV.

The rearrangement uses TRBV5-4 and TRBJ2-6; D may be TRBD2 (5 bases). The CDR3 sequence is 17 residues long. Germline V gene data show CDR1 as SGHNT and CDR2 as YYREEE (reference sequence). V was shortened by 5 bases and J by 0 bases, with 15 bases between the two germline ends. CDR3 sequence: CASSRPGGGSGANVLTF. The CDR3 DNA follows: TGTGCCAGCAGTAGGCCAGGAGGCGGCTCTGGGGCCAACGTCCTGACTTTC.

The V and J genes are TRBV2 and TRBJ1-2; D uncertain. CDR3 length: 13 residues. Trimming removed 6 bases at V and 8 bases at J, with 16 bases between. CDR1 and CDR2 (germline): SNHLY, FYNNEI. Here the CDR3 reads CASSEWPDGGYTF. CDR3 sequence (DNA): TGTGCCAGCAGCGAATGGCCAGACGGGGGCTACACCTTC.

The CDR3 reads CASSPRPSLNTEAFF. The CDR3 DNA is TGTGCCAGCAGCCCCAGGCCTTCTTTGAACACTGAAGCTTTCTTT. This rearrangement joins TRBV9 to TRBJ1-1; D ambiguous. There are 15 residues in the CDR3. The germline V gene has CDR1 SGDLS and CDR2 YYNGEE. V was cut by 4 bases and J by 0 bases, with 13 bases left in between.

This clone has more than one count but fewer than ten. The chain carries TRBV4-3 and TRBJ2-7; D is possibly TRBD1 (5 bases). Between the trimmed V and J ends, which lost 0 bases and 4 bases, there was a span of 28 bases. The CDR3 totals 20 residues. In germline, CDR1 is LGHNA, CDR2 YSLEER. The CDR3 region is CASSQDRNDSGASRQYEQYF. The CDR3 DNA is TGCGCCAGCAGCCAAGATCGTAACGACAGTGGAGCTAGTCGTCAATACGAGCAGTACTTC.

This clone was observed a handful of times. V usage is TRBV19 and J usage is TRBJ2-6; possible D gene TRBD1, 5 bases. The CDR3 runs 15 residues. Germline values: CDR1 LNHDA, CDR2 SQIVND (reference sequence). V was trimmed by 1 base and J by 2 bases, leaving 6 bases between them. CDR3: CASSIARAGANVLTF. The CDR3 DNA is TGTGCCAGTAGTATAGCCAGGGCTGGGGCCAACGTCCTGACTTTC.

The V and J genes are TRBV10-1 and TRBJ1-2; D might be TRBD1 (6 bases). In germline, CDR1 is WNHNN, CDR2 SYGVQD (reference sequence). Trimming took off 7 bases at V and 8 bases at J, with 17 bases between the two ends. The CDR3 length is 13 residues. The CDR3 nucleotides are TGCGCCAGCATACCCTTTACAGGGAACGGCTACACCTTC. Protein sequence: CASIPFTGNGYTF.

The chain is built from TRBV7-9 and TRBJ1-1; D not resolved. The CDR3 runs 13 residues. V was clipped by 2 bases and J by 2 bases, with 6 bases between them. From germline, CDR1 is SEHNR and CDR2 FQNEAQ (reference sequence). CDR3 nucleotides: TGTGCCAGCAGCTTAAACAGCAACACTGAAGCTTTCTTT. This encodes CASSLNSNTEAFF.

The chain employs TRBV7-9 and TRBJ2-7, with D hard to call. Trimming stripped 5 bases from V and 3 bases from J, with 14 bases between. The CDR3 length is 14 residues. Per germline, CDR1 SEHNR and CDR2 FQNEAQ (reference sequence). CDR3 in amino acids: CASSPSGMNYEQYF. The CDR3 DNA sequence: TGTGCCAGCAGCCCTTCGGGTATGAACTACGAGCAGTACTTC. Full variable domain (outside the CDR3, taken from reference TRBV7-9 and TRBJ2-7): DTGVSQNPRHKITKRGQNVTFRCDPISEHNRLYWYRQTLGQGPEFLTYFQNEAQLEKSRLLSDRFSAERPKGSFSTLEIQRTEQGDSAMYLCASSPSGMNYEQYFGPGTRLTVT.